The source of this T cell receptor beta chain is a study of blood T cells in healthy people across ages. Study-level points and caveats: Roughly linear declines in TCR beta diversity per million T cells occurred with age.

All donors came from Russia, were Caucasian and healthy, and spanned ages about 6 to 100. To note about this clonotype: Its antigen is not known.

Through a sample-barcoded 5' primer and a J-beta primer mix, a second PCR was run for about 6 to 11 cycles. One entry per CDR3 protein results from TCRdb running MiXCR on the 5' RACE reads. This table holds approximately 670,000 distinct CDR3 sequences, less than 45% found once. The source material was blood. The TCR was taken from a man older than 75 in good health.

Here the CDR3 DNA reads TGTGCCAGCAGCGTAGGTCCGGGACAGGGAGGAACGGGGCAGTTCTTC. Translated: CASSVGPGQGGTGQFF. The V call is TRBV9, the J call TRBJ2-1; the match to TRBD1 covers 9 bases. The V gene's germline CDR1 is SGDLS and CDR2 YYNGEE. This CDR3 region has 16 residues. After removal of 0 bases from V and 12 bases from J, the junction contained 13 bases not matched to a gene. Supplemented by reference TRBV9 and TRBJ2-1, the full variable domain reads DSGVTQTPKHLITATGQRVTLRCSPRSGDLSVYWYQQSLDQGLQFLIQYYNGEERAKGNILERFSAQQFPDLHSELNLSSLELGDSALYFCASSVGPGQGGTGQFFGPGTRLTVL.